The 28 T cell receptor beta chains presented below share a single source sample, sequenced in a study of radiation and T cells in renal cell carcinoma. The time point here: blood 2 weeks post-SBRT. Treatment here: 15 Gy SBRT to primary tumor, nephrectomy 4 weeks later. Assay: immunoSEQ multiplex PCR; the TCRdb copy retains only in-frame clones and omits some. This table has 95,000 to 150,000 clones, around 81% appearing once. Sequences were derived from blood, sampled from a patient whose treatment included radiotherapy and nephrectomy. These receptors were collected from a man aged 50 to 59 with renal cell carcinoma.

This clone has only a few counts. This chain uses TRBV5-4 with TRBJ1-6, with 8 bases matching TRBD1. The CDR3 extends over 15 amino acids. CDR1 and CDR2 (germline): SGHNT, YYREEE (reference sequence). The trim removed 0 bases at V and 10 bases at J, leaving 6 bases unmatched. This CDR3 reads CASSLGQGAWSPLHF. The CDR3 bases are TGTGCCAGCAGCTTGGGTCAGGGGGCATGGTCACCCCTCCACTTT.

This clone was seen once. The rearrangement joins TRBV5-6 to TRBJ1-5; 8 positions agree with TRBD1. This CDR3 contains 17 residues. V gave up 0 bases and J gave up 3 bases; unmatched junction bases: 8. The germline gives CDR1 SGHDT, CDR2 YYEEEE. CDR3 DNA sequence: TGTGCCAGCAGCTTGGATCGCGGCAGGGGGCTCAATCAGCCCCAGCATTTT. It yields the protein CASSLDRGRGLNQPQHF.

The rearrangement joins TRBV6-5 to TRBJ1-2; 8 nucleotides agree with TRBD1. CDR1 MNHEY and CDR2 SVGAGI come from the germline V gene. The CDR3 consists of 13 residues. With V trimmed by 2 bases and J by 8 bases, 4 bases remained unmatched. In DNA form, the CDR3 reads TGTGCCAGCAGTTACCCGACAGGGGTGGGCTACACCTTC. This sequence encodes CASSYPTGVGYTF.

This chain connects TRBV6-5 to TRBJ1-1; unclear D gene. The germline V and J ends were trimmed by 2 bases and 11 bases, with 9 bases remaining between them. The germline V gene has CDR1 MNHEY and CDR2 SVGAGI. The CDR3 spans 11 residues. CDR3 protein: CASSYREQAFF. The CDR3 coding sequence is TGTGCCAGCAGTTACCGGGAGCAGGCTTTCTTT.

This chain joins TRBV5-4 and TRBJ1-2; D is undetermined. CDR1 and CDR2 from the germline V gene are SGHNT and YYREEE (reference sequence). The V end lost 0 bases, the J end lost 5 bases, and 8 bases lay between the germline ends. This CDR3 comprises 13 residues. This chain's CDR3 is CASSLGSEYGYTF. The CDR3 DNA follows: TGTGCCAGCAGCTTGGGCAGCGAATATGGCTACACCTTC.

The V gene is TRBV6-6, the J gene TRBJ1-6; the match to TRBD1 covers 7 bases. The germline CDR1 and CDR2 sequences are MNHNY and SVGAGI (reference sequence). J lost 3 bases, V lost 6 bases, and 5 bases had no gene match. The CDR3 consists of 15 residues. The CDR3 bases are TGTGCCAGCAGGACAGGGAGGTACTATAATTCACCCCTCCACTTT. Protein: CASRTGRYYNSPLHF.

This clone was recorded a few times. The rearrangement uses TRBV2 and TRBJ1-1, with 8 bases matching TRBD1. Germline V gene lookup returns CDR1 SNHLY and CDR2 FYNNEI. The CDR3 runs to 14 residues. With 4 bases clipped from V and 5 bases from J, the junction kept 6 bases outside the gene matches. The CDR3 reads CASSVGQGGTEAFF. The DNA of the CDR3 is TGTGCCAGCAGTGTTGGACAGGGTGGAACTGAAGCTTTCTTT.

The count of this clone is one. The V and J genes are TRBV18 and TRBJ2-5, with 9 nucleotides matching TRBD1. The V segment lost 6 bases and the J segment 4 bases; nucleotides outside the gene matches: 9. CDR1 and CDR2 from the germline V gene are KGHSH and LQKENI. CDR3 length: 15 amino acids. CDR3 coding DNA: TGTGCCAGCTCCCAAACAGGGGGCAAGGGAGAGACCCAGTACTTC. It codes for CASSQTGGKGETQYF.

The chain recombines TRBV18 with TRBJ2-3; D remains unclear. The germline CDR1 and CDR2 sequences are KGHSH and LQKENI. This CDR3 is 15 amino acids long. Trimming cost V 3 bases and J 2 bases, with 12 bases left between them. CDR3 DNA sequence: TGTGCCAGCTCACCGGTGGCTTCCCCCACAGATACGCAGTATTTT. It yields the protein CASSPVASPTDTQYF.

This clone was counted a single time. The chain links TRBV11-1 to TRBJ1-1; D not resolved. CDR1 is SGHAT and CDR2 is FQDESV in the germline V gene (reference sequence). Trimming took 5 bases from V and 2 from J, leaving 6 bases between them. The CDR3 sequence is 12 residues long. The CDR3 reads CASSPSNTEAFF. CDR3 sequence (DNA): TGTGCCAGCAGCCCGAGTAACACTGAAGCTTTCTTT.

The V and J genes are TRBV6-5 and TRBJ1-6; 8 bases are a match to TRBD1. In germline, CDR1 is MNHEY, CDR2 SVGAGI. Trimming removed 4 bases from V and 5 bases from J; junction bases left unmatched: 4. The CDR3 loop spans 15 amino acids. CDR3 amino acids: CASSSGTGHNSPLHF. As DNA, the CDR3 is TGTGCCAGCAGTTCCGGGACAGGTCATAATTCACCCCTCCACTTT.

This clone was picked up many times. Other DNA sequences in this sample translate to the same CDR3. The chain has TRBV4-1 and TRBJ2-1; 9 nucleotides agree with TRBD2. Trimming cost V 1 base and J 4 bases; bases outside gene matches: 5. Per germline, CDR1 MGHRA and CDR2 YSYEKL. The CDR3 consists of 16 residues. CDR3 sequence reads: CASSQVRLAVYNEQFF. CDR3 sequence (DNA): TGCGCCAGCAGCCAAGTACGACTAGCGGTTTACAATGAGCAGTTCTTC.

This chain uses TRBV6-4 with TRBJ1-2; D not certain. V dropped 4 bases and J dropped 8 bases, with 17 bases sitting between them. Germline CDR1 reads MRHNA; CDR2 reads SNTAGT. The CDR3 runs to 14 residues. The CDR3: CASSASIGVQGYTF. In DNA form, the CDR3 reads TGTGCCAGCAGTGCCTCGATTGGGGTGCAGGGCTACACCTTC.

The chain combines TRBV28 with TRBJ2-7, with 7 bases that match TRBD1. The trim removed 5 bases at V and 5 bases at J, leaving 12 bases unmatched. Germline lookup yields CDR1 MDHEN and CDR2 SYDVKM. The CDR3 has 15 amino acids. CDR3 sequence reads: CASSGLGGSTDEQYF. The CDR3 DNA follows: TGTGCCAGCAGTGGTCTAGGGGGCTCGACGGACGAGCAGTACTTC.

The chain carries TRBV7-9 and TRBJ2-7, with 9 nucleotides matching TRBD2. After removal of 2 bases from V and 6 bases from J, the junction contained 5 bases not matched to a gene. Germline CDR1 SEHNR, CDR2 FQNEAQ (reference sequence). The CDR3 is made up of 14 amino acids. Here the CDR3 DNA reads TGTGCCAGCAGCTTACCTAGCGGGAATATCGAGCAGTACTTC. It is translated as CASSLPSGNIEQYF.

This rearrangement joins TRBV19 to TRBJ1-5; perhaps TRBD1 as D (5 bases). Trimming stripped 6 bases from V and 0 bases from J, with 12 bases between. Germline V lookup: CDR1 LNHDA, CDR2 SQIVND (reference sequence). The CDR3 covers 15 residues. CDR3 sequence: CASSTSGFSNQPQHF. In DNA form, the CDR3 reads TGTGCCAGTAGCACCTCAGGGTTTAGCAATCAGCCCCAGCATTTT. The full variable domain, rest sourced from reference TRBV19 and TRBJ1-5, is DGGITQSPKYLFRKEGQNVTLSCEQNLNHDAMYWYRQDPGQGLRLIYYSQIVNDFQKGDIAEGYSVSREKKESFPLTVTSAQKNPTAFYLCASSTSGFSNQPQHFGDGTRLSIL.

This chain links TRBV5-1 with TRBJ1-2; D call uncertain. The ends were cut back, 1 base at V and 1 base at J, with 8 bases in the middle. The CDR3 runs 14 residues. CDR1 SGHRS and CDR2 YFSETQ come from the germline V gene. The CDR3 sequence is CASSLSQSNYGYTF. CDR3 bases: TGCGCCAGCAGCTTGTCCCAGAGTAACTATGGCTACACCTTC.

The chain employs TRBV7-9 and TRBJ1-4, with D unclear. Trimming pared 2 bases from V and 7 bases from J, leaving 11 bases between. Germline CDR1 is SEHNR and CDR2 is FQNEAQ (reference sequence). This CDR3 has 14 residues. In DNA, the CDR3 is TGTGCCAGCAGCTTAAGCCATTCCAGTGAAAAACTGTTTTTT. Translating gives CASSLSHSSEKLFF.

The J gene is TRBJ1-2, the V gene TRBV5-1; the match to TRBD1 covers 9 bases. Trimming took 1 base from V and 8 from J; bases not matched to a gene: 9. This CDR3 region has 15 residues. The V gene's germline CDR1 is SGHRS and CDR2 YFSETQ. The CDR3: CASSLRAGQGGGYTF. The CDR3 DNA reads as TGCGCCAGCAGCTTGAGGGCGGGACAGGGCGGAGGCTACACCTTC.

CDR3 bases: TGTGCCAGTAGTATGGGCGGGAGCTCCTACAATGAGCAGTTCTTC. Protein product: CASSMGGSSYNEQFF. The chain is built from TRBV19 and TRBJ2-1; 7 bases align to TRBD2. J was trimmed by 0 bases and V by 3 bases; bases with no gene match: 2. The CDR3 has 15 amino acids. Looked up from germline, CDR1 is LNHDA and CDR2 is SQIVND (reference sequence).

The chain couples TRBV5-4 to TRBJ2-3, with TRBD1 matching over 8 bases. After removal of 4 bases from V and 6 bases from J, the junction contained 4 bases not matched to a gene. The germline CDR1 and CDR2 sequences are SGHNT and YYREEE (reference sequence). This CDR3 spans 13 amino acids. CDR3 coding DNA: TGTGCCAGCAGCCGTGACAGGGGCGATACGCAGTATTTT. Its translation: CASSRDRGDTQYF.

V is TRBV5-8 and J is TRBJ2-3; 10 nucleotides align to TRBD2. This CDR3 has 16 amino acids. CDR1 is SGHTS and CDR2 is YDEGEE in the germline V gene. V lost 3 bases, J lost 0 bases, and 4 bases stayed unmatched. The CDR3, as DNA: TGTGCCAGCAGCTCACTAGCGGGGATTAGCACAGATACGCAGTATTTT. Its protein product is CASSSLAGISTDTQYF.

This clone was detected a few times. This chain links TRBV27 with TRBJ1-2, with unresolved D. The CDR3 consists of 14 residues. Per germline, CDR1 MNHEY and CDR2 SMNVEV (reference sequence). The V gene lost 5 bases and the J gene lost 4 bases, with 14 bases spanning the gap. The CDR3 loop is CASSPGPRGYGYTF. DNA for the CDR3: TGTGCCAGCAGTCCCGGCCCACGGGGCTATGGCTACACCTTC.

The rearrangement joins TRBV21-1 to TRBJ2-2; no check of the table's D call, TRBD2, against the DNA was made. TRBV21-1 is a documented pseudogene. The CDR3 loop spans 18 amino acids. For the CDR3, the DNA is TGTGCCAGCAGCAAAGTCGAAGCTAGCGGGAGGGACACCGGGGAGCTGTTTTTT. Translated: CASSKVEASGRDTGELFF.

The chain couples TRBV5-1 to TRBJ1-3; the match to TRBD1 covers 11 bases. Germline V CDR1 and CDR2: SGHRS, YFSETQ. The CDR3 covers 14 residues. The trim removed 4 bases at V and 8 bases at J, leaving 5 bases unmatched. In nucleotides, the CDR3 is TGCGCCAGCAGCCCCGGGACAGGGGGTGACACCATATATTTT. This translates into CASSPGTGGDTIYF.

V is TRBV15 and J is TRBJ2-7, with D perhaps matching TRBD1 (5 bases). Trimming took off 0 bases at V and 3 bases at J, with 12 bases between the two ends. The CDR3 has 15 amino acids. Germline V gene lookup returns CDR1 LNHNV and CDR2 YYDKDF (reference sequence). The CDR3 sequence: CATSRDLDQGYEQYF. CDR3 bases: TGTGCCACCAGCAGAGATTTGGACCAGGGCTACGAGCAGTACTTC. Variable domain in full (rest from reference TRBV15 and TRBJ2-7): DAMVIQNPRYQVTQFGKPVTLSCSQTLNHNVMYWYQQKSSQAPKLLFHYYDKDFNNEADTPDNFQSRRPNTSFCFLDIRSPGLGDTAMYLCATSRDLDQGYEQYFGPGTRLTVT.

The chain joins TRBV19 to TRBJ1-2; 8 bases fit TRBD1. Unmatched junction bases numbered 4, after V lost 3 bases and J lost 1 base. This CDR3 is 15 amino acids long. Per germline, CDR1 LNHDA and CDR2 SQIVND (reference sequence). CDR3 residues: CASSIGTGVNYGYTF. The CDR3 DNA sequence: TGTGCCAGTAGTATCGGGACAGGAGTTAACTATGGCTACACCTTC.

The chain has TRBV4-1 and TRBJ1-3; D not certain. Germline V CDR1 and CDR2: MGHRA, YSYEKL. The V end was cut by 3 bases, the J end by 4 bases, with 13 bases between. This CDR3 region has 15 residues. The CDR3 reads CASSQVGGWGNTIYF. The CDR3 region has the DNA TGCGCCAGCAGCCAGGTGGGCGGCTGGGGAAACACCATATATTTT.